One and the same sample provided the 3 T cell receptor beta chains below, sequenced in a study of blood T cell repertoires in COVID-19. The repertoire was sequenced with immunoSEQ multiplex PCR; TCRdb's copy has only in-frame clones and lacks some. This sample yields around 67,000 clones, of which 87% are seen a single time; more than 4.5% belongs to the top ten. The sample consisted of peripheral blood. The receptors were gathered from a man aged 50 to 59 with active COVID-19.

This chain's CDR3 is CASSTDRGWGGELFF. CDR3 DNA sequence: TGTGCCAGCAGTACCGACAGGGGATGGGGCGGGGAGCTGTTTTTT. The chain links TRBV6-5 to TRBJ2-2; 8 positions match TRBD1. This CDR3 has 15 residues. Germline V lookup: CDR1 MNHEY, CDR2 SVGAGI. V shed 5 bases and J 7 bases; nucleotides not matched to a gene: 9.

This clone was found a few times. V and J are TRBV19 and TRBJ2-3, with D possibly TRBD1 on 5 matching bases. V was cut by 6 bases and J by 1 base, with 11 bases left in between. The CDR3 is made up of 14 amino acids. The V gene's germline CDR1 is LNHDA and CDR2 SQIVND (reference sequence). In DNA, the CDR3 is TGTGCCAGTAGAAATAGGGGTGGCACAGATACGCAGTATTTT. It encodes CASRNRGGTDTQYF.

The chain combines TRBV19 with TRBJ2-2; TRBD1 matches 8 bases. The CDR3 contains 15 residues. J lost 4 bases, V lost 6 bases, and 7 bases had no gene match. Germline V lookup: CDR1 LNHDA, CDR2 SQIVND (reference sequence). The CDR3 nucleotides are TGTGCCAGTAGGAGGACAGGGTCCCTCACCGGGGAGCTGTTTTTT. Residues: CASRRTGSLTGELFF.